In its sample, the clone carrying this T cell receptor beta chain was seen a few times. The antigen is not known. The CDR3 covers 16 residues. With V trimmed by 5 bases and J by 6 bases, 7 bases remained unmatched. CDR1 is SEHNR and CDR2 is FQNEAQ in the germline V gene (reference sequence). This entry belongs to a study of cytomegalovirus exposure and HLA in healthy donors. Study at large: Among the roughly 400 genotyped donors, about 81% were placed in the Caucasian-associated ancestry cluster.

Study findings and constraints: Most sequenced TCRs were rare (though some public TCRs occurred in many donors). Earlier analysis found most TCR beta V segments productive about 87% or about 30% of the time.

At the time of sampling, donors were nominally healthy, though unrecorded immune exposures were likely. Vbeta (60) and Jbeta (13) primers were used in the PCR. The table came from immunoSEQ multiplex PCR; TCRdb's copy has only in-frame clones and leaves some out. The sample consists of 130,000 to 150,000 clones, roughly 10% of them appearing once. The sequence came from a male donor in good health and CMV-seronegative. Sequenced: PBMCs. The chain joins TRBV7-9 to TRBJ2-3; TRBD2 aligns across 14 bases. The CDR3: CASSTAGLAGADTQYF. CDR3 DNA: TGTGCCAGCAGCACGGCGGGACTAGCGGGAGCGGATACGCAGTATTTT.